These T cell receptor beta chains were read from a single sample in a study of blood T cell repertoires in COVID-19. Sequencing was performed with immunoSEQ multiplex PCR; in TCRdb, only in-frame clones are kept and a portion is missing. The table records about 150,000 clones, approximately 85% of them present only once. Sequencing was done on a sample of PBMCs or T cells enriched from blood (not recorded which). The receptors stem from a woman aged 45-65 years with acute COVID-19. Both conserved end residues are part of each CDR3. D genes are given only for firm matches. Part of the rows lack a size; the others show once, few, many or a class for expanded clones.

J gene: TRBJ1-1; V gene: TRBV12-3/TRBV12-4; D gene: TRBD1; clone size: .; CDR3 protein: CASSTGATEAFF; CDR3 DNA: TGTGCCAGCAGTACAGGGGCCACTGAAGCTTTCTTT
J gene: TRBJ2-3; V gene: TRBV7-3; D gene: TRBD2; clone size: .; CDR3 protein: CASSLTGGLGPDTQYF; CDR3 DNA: TGTGCCAGCAGCTTAACGGGAGGGTTAGGGCCAGATACGCAGTATTTT
J gene: TRBJ2-3; V gene: TRBV2; D gene: .; clone size: .; CDR3 protein: CASRETDTQYF; CDR3 DNA: TGTGCCAGCAGGGAGACAGATACGCAGTATTTT
J gene: TRBJ1-5; V gene: TRBV27; D gene: TRBD1; clone size: .; CDR3 protein: CASSRGYSNQPQHF; CDR3 DNA: TGTGCCAGCAGCAGGGGGTATAGCAATCAGCCCCAGCATTTT
J gene: TRBJ1-1; V gene: TRBV5-6; D gene: .; clone size: .; CDR3 protein: CASSYRGGRDTEAFF; CDR3 DNA: TGTGCCAGCAGCTACCGCGGGGGTAGGGACACTGAAGCTTTCTTT
J gene: TRBJ2-3; V gene: TRBV12-2; D gene: .; clone size: .; CDR3 protein: CASRLSTDGPGLAGSSASTDTQYF; CDR3 DNA: TGTGCAAGTCGCTTATCAACGGACGGCCCCGGACTAGCGGGATCAAGCGCTAGCACAGATACGCAGTATTTT
J gene: TRBJ2-5; V gene: TRBV11-2; D gene: .; clone size: .; CDR3 protein: CASSLIYLGSSQTQYF; CDR3 DNA: TGTGCCAGCAGCTTAATTTATTTGGGGAGTTCACAGACCCAGTACTTC
J gene: TRBJ2-2; V gene: TRBV5-4; D gene: .; clone size: .; CDR3 protein: CASSLGDKRTGELFF; CDR3 DNA: TGTGCCAGCAGCCTTGGGGACAAACGCACCGGGGAGCTGTTTTTT
J gene: TRBJ1-4; V gene: TRBV5-6; D gene: .; clone size: .; CDR3 protein: CASSLYGTHGREKLFF; CDR3 DNA: TGTGCCAGCAGCTTGTACGGGACACACGGTAGGGAAAAACTGTTTTTT
J gene: TRBJ1-6; V gene: TRBV19; D gene: .; clone size: .; CDR3 protein: CASSITYLLGSASSPLHF; CDR3 DNA: TGTGCCAGTAGTATAACGTATTTATTGGGCAGTGCGTCTTCACCCCTCCACTTT
J gene: TRBJ2-1; V gene: TRBV9; D gene: .; clone size: .; CDR3 protein: CASSVEGRSYNEQFF; CDR3 DNA: TGTGCCAGCAGCGTGGAGGGTCGCTCCTACAATGAGCAGTTCTTC
J gene: TRBJ2-1; V gene: TRBV11-2; D gene: TRBD2; clone size: .; CDR3 protein: CASSLLVGGLNEQFF; CDR3 DNA: TGTGCCAGCAGCTTATTAGTCGGGGGACTAAATGAGCAGTTCTTC
J gene: TRBJ2-5; V gene: TRBV5-8; D gene: TRBD1; clone size: .; CDR3 protein: CASSLPGQGQETQYF; CDR3 DNA: TGTGCCAGCAGCTTGCCGGGACAGGGGCAAGAGACCCAGTACTTC
J gene: TRBJ1-1; V gene: TRBV5-6; D gene: .; clone size: .; CDR3 protein: CASSWQDTEAFF; CDR3 DNA: TGTGCCAGCAGCTGGCAAGACACTGAAGCTTTCTTT
J gene: TRBJ2-3; V gene: TRBV19; D gene: .; clone size: .; CDR3 protein: CASSIGGGSTDTQYF; CDR3 DNA: TGTGCCAGTAGTATAGGTGGGGGGAGTACAGATACGCAGTATTTT
J gene: TRBJ2-7; V gene: TRBV9; D gene: .; clone size: .; CDR3 protein: CASSAPDRAYEQYF; CDR3 DNA: TGTGCCAGCAGCGCGCCGGACAGAGCCTACGAGCAGTACTTC
J gene: TRBJ2-2; V gene: TRBV13; D gene: TRBD2; clone size: .; CDR3 protein: CASADSREGMIGELFF; CDR3 DNA: TGTGCCAGCGCGGACTCGCGGGAGGGGATGATCGGGGAGCTGTTTTTT
J gene: TRBJ2-2; V gene: TRBV5-1; D gene: .; clone size: few; CDR3 protein: CASSVQGSFTGELFF; CDR3 DNA: TGCGCCAGCAGTGTCCAGGGCTCTTTCACCGGGGAGCTGTTTTTT
J gene: TRBJ1-1; V gene: TRBV19; D gene: .; clone size: .; CDR3 protein: CASSIQGNTEAFF; CDR3 DNA: TGTGCCAGTAGTATCCAGGGGAACACTGAAGCTTTCTTT
J gene: TRBJ2-5; V gene: TRBV7-6; D gene: .; clone size: once; CDR3 protein: CASSLAQGLGETQYF; CDR3 DNA: TGTGCCAGCAGCTTAGCGCAGGGGCTCGGGGAGACCCAGTACTTC
J gene: TRBJ1-2; V gene: TRBV6-5; D gene: .; clone size: .; CDR3 protein: CASSYTEGGYTF; CDR3 DNA: TGTGCCAGCAGTTACACAGAGGGAGGCTACACCTTC
J gene: TRBJ2-3; V gene: TRBV5-5; D gene: .; clone size: .; CDR3 protein: CASSPGGPASPDTQYF; CDR3 DNA: TGTGCCAGCAGCCCCGGAGGGCCCGCTTCTCCAGATACGCAGTATTTT
J gene: TRBJ1-5; V gene: TRBV6-5; D gene: TRBD1; clone size: .; CDR3 protein: CAIIQGVHQPQHF; CDR3 DNA: TGTGCCATCATTCAGGGGGTTCATCAGCCCCAGCATTTT
J gene: TRBJ2-5; V gene: TRBV14; D gene: .; clone size: .; CDR3 protein: CASSHLKGFGQETQYF; CDR3 DNA: TGTGCCAGCAGCCATCTAAAGGGGTTTGGACAAGAGACCCAGTACTTC
J gene: TRBJ2-7; V gene: TRBV3-1/TRBV3-2; D gene: TRBD2; clone size: .; CDR3 protein: CASSQGGGREQYF; CDR3 DNA: TGTGCCAGCAGCCAGGGTGGCGGGAGGGAGCAGTACTTC
J gene: TRBJ2-3; V gene: TRBV10-1; D gene: TRBD2; clone size: .; CDR3 protein: CASTSGRPRYF; CDR3 DNA: TGCGCCAGCACCAGCGGGAGGCCTCGGTATTTT
J gene: TRBJ2-2; V gene: TRBV7-2; D gene: .; clone size: .; CDR3 protein: CASSPRDFYTGELFF; CDR3 DNA: TGTGCCAGCAGCCCCCGGGACTTTTACACCGGGGAGCTGTTTTTT
J gene: TRBJ2-1; V gene: TRBV11-3; D gene: .; clone size: .; CDR3 protein: CASSLAPQPQQFF; CDR3 DNA: TGTGCCAGCAGCTTAGCCCCACAGCCCCAGCAGTTCTTC
J gene: TRBJ1-4; V gene: TRBV12-3/TRBV12-4; D gene: .; clone size: .; CDR3 protein: CASRRQSNEKLFF; CDR3 DNA: TGTGCCAGCAGGCGACAGTCTAATGAAAAACTGTTTTTT
J gene: TRBJ2-1; V gene: TRBV11-2; D gene: TRBD2; clone size: .; CDR3 protein: CASRAPPGRESASYNEQFF; CDR3 DNA: TGTGCCAGCAGGGCCCCCCCGGGGCGGGAGTCTGCTTCCTACAATGAGCAGTTCTTC
J gene: TRBJ2-7; V gene: TRBV9; D gene: TRBD1; clone size: .; CDR3 protein: CASSEGTGPTYEQYF; CDR3 DNA: TGTGCCAGCAGCGAAGGGACAGGGCCGACCTACGAGCAGTACTTC
J gene: TRBJ2-5; V gene: TRBV11-2; D gene: .; clone size: .; CDR3 protein: CASSFDYSLQTQYF; CDR3 DNA: TGTGCCAGCAGCTTTGACTACTCACTGCAGACCCAGTACTTC
J gene: TRBJ1-2; V gene: TRBV2; D gene: TRBD1; clone size: .; CDR3 protein: CASRDREYYGYTF; CDR3 DNA: TGTGCCAGCCGGGACAGGGAATACTATGGCTACACCTTC
J gene: TRBJ2-2; V gene: TRBV13; D gene: TRBD2; clone size: .; CDR3 protein: CASSPPGLAPTGELFF; CDR3 DNA: TGTGCCAGCAGCCCGCCGGGACTAGCGCCAACCGGGGAGCTGTTTTTT
J gene: TRBJ2-7; V gene: TRBV12-5; D gene: TRBD1; clone size: once; CDR3 protein: CASGPGRQGAIYEQYF; CDR3 DNA: TGTGCTAGTGGACCCGGACGACAGGGGGCTATTTACGAGCAGTACTTC
J gene: TRBJ1-6; V gene: TRBV11-2; D gene: TRBD1; clone size: .; CDR3 protein: CASSSRQGGSPLHF; CDR3 DNA: TGTGCCAGCAGCTCGCGACAGGGCGGATCACCCCTCCACTTT
J gene: TRBJ2-1; V gene: TRBV5-8; D gene: .; clone size: once; CDR3 protein: CASSFLREQFF; CDR3 DNA: TGTGCCAGCAGCTTTCTGCGTGAGCAGTTCTTC
J gene: TRBJ2-1; V gene: TRBV30; D gene: .; clone size: .; CDR3 protein: CAWSGYRAWNEQFF; CDR3 DNA: TGTGCCTGGAGTGGTTACAGGGCTTGGAATGAGCAGTTCTTC
J gene: TRBJ1-5; V gene: TRBV11-2; D gene: TRBD1; clone size: .; CDR3 protein: CASSLGQGAHQPQHF; CDR3 DNA: TGTGCCAGCAGCTTAGGACAGGGGGCGCATCAGCCCCAGCATTTT
J gene: TRBJ2-2; V gene: TRBV11-2; D gene: TRBD1; clone size: once; CDR3 protein: CASSLQGAGTGELFF; CDR3 DNA: TGTGCCAGCAGCTTACAGGGGGCGGGCACCGGGGAGCTGTTTTTT
J gene: TRBJ1-2; V gene: TRBV2; D gene: TRBD1; clone size: .; CDR3 protein: CASSPQGQGAKGYTF; CDR3 DNA: TGTGCCAGCAGCCCCCAGGGACAGGGGGCGAAGGGCTACACCTTC
J gene: TRBJ2-3; V gene: TRBV12-3/TRBV12-4; D gene: .; clone size: .; CDR3 protein: CASSQIATDTQYF; CDR3 DNA: TGTGCCAGCAGTCAAATAGCGACAGATACGCAGTATTTT
J gene: TRBJ2-3; V gene: TRBV7-2; D gene: TRBD2; clone size: .; CDR3 protein: CASSLELAGGADTQYF; CDR3 DNA: TGTGCCAGCAGCTTAGAGCTAGCGGGAGGGGCAGATACGCAGTATTTT
J gene: TRBJ1-1; V gene: TRBV29-1; D gene: .; clone size: .; CDR3 protein: CSAQDTFKSMNTEAFF; CDR3 DNA: TGCAGCGCCCAAGACACGTTCAAATCCATGAACACTGAAGCTTTCTTT
J gene: TRBJ2-7; V gene: TRBV10-3; D gene: TRBD1; clone size: .; CDR3 protein: CAISGGQGRYEQYF; CDR3 DNA: TGTGCCATCAGTGGGGGACAGGGCAGATACGAGCAGTACTTC
J gene: TRBJ2-7; V gene: TRBV5-1; D gene: .; clone size: few; CDR3 protein: CASSLEAGLSYEQYF; CDR3 DNA: TGCGCCAGCAGCTTGGAGGCAGGCCTTTCCTACGAGCAGTACTTC
J gene: TRBJ2-1; V gene: TRBV15; D gene: TRBD2; clone size: .; CDR3 protein: CATGTRDNEQFF; CDR3 DNA: TGTGCTACCGGGACTAGAGACAATGAGCAGTTCTTC
J gene: TRBJ2-7; V gene: TRBV29-1; D gene: TRBD1; clone size: .; CDR3 protein: CSVTRDRQQYF; CDR3 DNA: TGCAGCGTTACTAGGGACAGACAACAGTACTTC
J gene: TRBJ2-1; V gene: TRBV21-1; D gene: .; clone size: .; CDR3 protein: CASSKDSLAGVDNEQFF; CDR3 DNA: TGTGCCAGCAGCAAAGATTCGCTAGCGGGAGTGGATAATGAGCAGTTCTTC
J gene: TRBJ2-7; V gene: TRBV18; D gene: TRBD1; clone size: .; CDR3 protein: CASSPSLDRVDEQYF; CDR3 DNA: TGTGCCAGCTCACCCTCCCTTGACAGGGTGGATGAGCAGTACTTC
J gene: TRBJ1-6; V gene: TRBV19; D gene: .; clone size: .; CDR3 protein: CASSIGRNRPLHF; CDR3 DNA: TGTGCCAGTAGTATAGGGAGAAATCGACCCCTCCACTTT